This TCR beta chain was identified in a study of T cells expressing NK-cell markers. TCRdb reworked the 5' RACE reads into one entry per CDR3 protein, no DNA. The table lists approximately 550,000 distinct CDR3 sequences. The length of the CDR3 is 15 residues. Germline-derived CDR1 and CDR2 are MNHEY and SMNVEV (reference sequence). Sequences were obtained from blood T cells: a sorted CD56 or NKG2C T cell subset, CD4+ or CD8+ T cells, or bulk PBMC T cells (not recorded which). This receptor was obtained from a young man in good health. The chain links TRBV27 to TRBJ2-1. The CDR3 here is CASRKDRNSYNEQFF.